This T cell receptor beta chain comes out of a study of patients and donors after allogeneic stem cell transplantation. The germline V gene has CDR1 ENHRY and CDR2 SYGVKD. Trimming took 5 bases from V and 6 from J; bases not matched to a gene: 7. This CDR3 is 14 amino acids long. This clonotype was counted only a few times. TCRdb processed the RT-PCR reads anew with MiXCR; each CDR3 protein has one entry. The table has about 960,000 distinct CDR3 sequences, about 20% seen once. The V call is TRBV10-3, the J call TRBJ2-7; 10 positions agree with TRBD1. The receptor was derived from a human donor who was either an allogeneic HSCT recipient or a stem cell or donor lymphocyte infusion donor (not recorded which). It is not recorded whose cells these are; they may come from a transplant donor. The sample taken for sequencing was blood, either unsorted or a sorted T cell fraction (not recorded which). CDR3 nucleotides: TGTGCCATCAGTACGGACAGGGGGAGTTCCGAGCAGTACTTC. Protein sequence: CAISTDRGSSEQYF.